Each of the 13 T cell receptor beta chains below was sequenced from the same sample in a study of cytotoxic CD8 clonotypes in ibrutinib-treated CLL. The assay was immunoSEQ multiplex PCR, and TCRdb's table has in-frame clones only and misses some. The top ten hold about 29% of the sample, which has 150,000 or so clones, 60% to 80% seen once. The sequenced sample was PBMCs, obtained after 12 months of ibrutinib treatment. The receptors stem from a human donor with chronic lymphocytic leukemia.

The CDR3 here is CASSETKGTSLSTDTQYF. CDR3 coding DNA: TGTGCCAGCAGCGAGACGAAAGGGACTAGCTTAAGCACAGATACGCAGTATTTT. The chain recombines TRBV9 with TRBJ2-3, with TRBD2 matching over 9 bases. CDR1 SGDLS and CDR2 YYNGEE come from the germline V gene. The V and J ends lost 3 bases and 0 bases, in that order; junction bases with no gene match: 11. CDR3 size: 18 residues.

CDR3 amino acids: CASSFGGVVYEQYF. In DNA, the CDR3 is TGTGCCAGCAGCTTCGGAGGGGTTGTCTACGAGCAGTACTTC. This chain connects TRBV7-9 to TRBJ2-7, with a possible D match to TRBD2 (6 bases). V dropped 3 bases and J dropped 3 bases, with 12 bases sitting between them. The CDR3 runs to 14 residues. Per germline, CDR1 SEHNR and CDR2 FQNEAQ (reference sequence).

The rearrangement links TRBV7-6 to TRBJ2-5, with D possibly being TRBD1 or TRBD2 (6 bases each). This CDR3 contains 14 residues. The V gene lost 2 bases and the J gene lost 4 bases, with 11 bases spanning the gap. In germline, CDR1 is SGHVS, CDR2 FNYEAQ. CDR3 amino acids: CASSLRGAGETQYF. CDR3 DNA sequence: TGTGCCAGCAGCTTAAGGGGGGCAGGAGAGACCCAGTACTTC.

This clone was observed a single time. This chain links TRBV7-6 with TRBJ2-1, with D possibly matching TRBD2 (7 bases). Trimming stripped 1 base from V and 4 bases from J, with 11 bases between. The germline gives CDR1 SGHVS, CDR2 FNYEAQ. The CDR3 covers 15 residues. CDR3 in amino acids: CASSLVGGLYNEQFF. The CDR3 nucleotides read TGTGCCAGCAGCTTAGTGGGGGGGCTTTACAATGAGCAGTTCTTC.

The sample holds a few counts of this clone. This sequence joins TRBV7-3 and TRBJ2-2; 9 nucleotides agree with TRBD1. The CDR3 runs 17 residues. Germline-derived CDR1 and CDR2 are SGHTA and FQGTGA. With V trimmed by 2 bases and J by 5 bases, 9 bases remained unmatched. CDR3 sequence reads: CASSLRLPGQGTGELFF. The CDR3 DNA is TGTGCCAGCAGCTTACGGTTACCGGGACAGGGAACCGGGGAGCTGTTTTTT.

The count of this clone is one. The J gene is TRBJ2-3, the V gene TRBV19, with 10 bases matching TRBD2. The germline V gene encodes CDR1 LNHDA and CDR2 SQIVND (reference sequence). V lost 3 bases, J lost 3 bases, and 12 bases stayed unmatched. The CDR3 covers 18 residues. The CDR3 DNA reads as TGTGCCAGTAGTATGCCCAGCGGGAGGGCCTTGGAAACAGATACGCAGTATTTT. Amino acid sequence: CASSMPSGRALETDTQYF.

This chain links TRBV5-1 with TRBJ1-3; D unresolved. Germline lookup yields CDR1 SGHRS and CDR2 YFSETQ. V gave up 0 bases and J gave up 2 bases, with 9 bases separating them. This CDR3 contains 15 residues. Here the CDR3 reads CASSLGWGPGNTIYF. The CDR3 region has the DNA TGCGCCAGCAGCTTGGGGTGGGGTCCTGGAAACACCATATATTTT.

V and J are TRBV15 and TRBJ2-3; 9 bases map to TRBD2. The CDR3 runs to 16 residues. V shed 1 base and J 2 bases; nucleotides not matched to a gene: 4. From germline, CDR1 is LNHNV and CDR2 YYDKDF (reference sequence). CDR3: CATSRGSGGHTDTQYF. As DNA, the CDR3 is TGTGCCACCAGCAGAGGTAGCGGGGGACACACAGATACGCAGTATTTT.

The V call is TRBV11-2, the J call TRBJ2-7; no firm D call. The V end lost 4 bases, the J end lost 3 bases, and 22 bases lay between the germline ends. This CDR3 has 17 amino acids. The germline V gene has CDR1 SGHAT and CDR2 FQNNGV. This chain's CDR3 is CASSSIIKGLQDYEQYF. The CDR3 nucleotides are TGTGCCAGCAGCTCGATTATTAAAGGGCTCCAAGACTACGAGCAGTACTTC.

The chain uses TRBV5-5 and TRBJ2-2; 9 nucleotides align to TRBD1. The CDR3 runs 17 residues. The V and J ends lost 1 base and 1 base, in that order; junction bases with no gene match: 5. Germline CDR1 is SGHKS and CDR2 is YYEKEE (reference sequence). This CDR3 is CASSLFDRGWNTGELFF. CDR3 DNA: TGTGCCAGCAGCTTGTTTGACAGGGGGTGGAACACCGGGGAGCTGTTTTTT.

The CDR3 here is CASSSAAVRRGELFF. The CDR3 bases are TGTGCCAGCAGTTCGGCGGCGGTTAGACGCGGGGAGCTGTTTTTT. The chain employs TRBV28 and TRBJ2-2; D not certain. Trimming stripped 4 bases from V and 7 bases from J, with 16 bases between. The CDR3 is made up of 15 amino acids. Germline loops: CDR1 MDHEN, CDR2 SYDVKM.

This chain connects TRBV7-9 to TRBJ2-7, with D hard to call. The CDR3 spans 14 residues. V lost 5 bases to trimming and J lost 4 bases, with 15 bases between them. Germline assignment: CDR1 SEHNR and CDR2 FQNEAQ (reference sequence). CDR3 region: CASSKELHPYEQYF. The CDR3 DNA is TGTGCCAGCAGCAAGGAGCTTCACCCTTACGAGCAGTACTTC.

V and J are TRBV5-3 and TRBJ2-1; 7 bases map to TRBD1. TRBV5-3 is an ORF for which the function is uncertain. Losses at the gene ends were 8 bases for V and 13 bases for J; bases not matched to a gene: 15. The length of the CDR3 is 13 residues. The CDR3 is CASRLTGSLFQFF. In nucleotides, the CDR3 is TGTGCCAGCAGATTGACAGGGTCCCTCTTCCAGTTCTTC.